These 24 T cell receptor beta chains share one sample of origin, sequenced in a study of blood T cell repertoires in COVID-19. TCRdb keeps only in-frame clones here, not all; method: immunoSEQ multiplex PCR. Here the sample spans approximately 380,000 clones, 88% being singletons. The sequencing input was PBMCs or T cells enriched from blood (not recorded which). The receptors derive from a young woman who had recovered from COVID-19.

This clone was detected a few times. In DNA, the CDR3 is TGTGCCAGCAGCTTATGGCGGGACGGAACTAGCAATCAGCCCCAGCATTTT. This gives the protein CASSLWRDGTSNQPQHF. J is TRBJ1-5 and V is TRBV13; D possibly corresponds to TRBD1 (5 bases). Germline V gene lookup returns CDR1 PRHDT and CDR2 FYEKMQ (reference sequence). V gave up 2 bases and J gave up 0 bases, with 14 bases separating them. This CDR3 has 17 residues.

The chain combines TRBV19 with TRBJ1-2, with 8 bases aligning to TRBD1. There are 14 residues in the CDR3. The germline CDR1 and CDR2 sequences are LNHDA and SQIVND (reference sequence). The V gene end was trimmed by 8 bases and the J gene end by 3 bases; junction bases not matched to a gene: 8. The chain's CDR3 is CASQIRGQDYGYTF. CDR3 in DNA: TGTGCCAGTCAAATCAGGGGGCAAGACTATGGCTACACCTTC.

This clone was seen only a few times. The chain employs TRBV7-9 and TRBJ1-1; tentatively, D is TRBD1 (5 bases). CDR1 SEHNR and CDR2 FQNEAQ come from the germline V gene (reference sequence). This CDR3 is built from 15 residues. V dropped 3 bases and J dropped 3 bases, with 14 bases sitting between them. CDR3 nucleotide sequence: TGTGCCAGCAGCTTGAGCCTCGGCAGGGACACTGAAGCTTTCTTT. As protein: CASSLSLGRDTEAFF.

This clone was counted between two and nine times. The chain carries TRBV29-1 and TRBJ1-2; weak D call: TRBD1 (6 bases). Trimming removed 6 bases at V and 2 bases at J, with 13 bases between. Germline assignment: CDR1 SQVTM and CDR2 ANQGSEA. The CDR3 runs to 13 residues. The CDR3, as DNA: TGCAGCGTCGTGCTAACAGGGAACTATGGCTACACCTTC. Translation gives CSVVLTGNYGYTF.

The J gene is TRBJ2-7, the V gene TRBV7-9; tentatively, D is TRBD2 (5 bases). Trimming took 5 bases from V and 0 from J, leaving 11 bases between them. The germline V gene encodes CDR1 SEHNR and CDR2 FQNEAQ (reference sequence). The CDR3 has 14 amino acids. The CDR3 reads CASSRGMGSYEQYF. In nucleotides, the CDR3 is TGTGCCAGCAGCCGAGGGATGGGCTCCTACGAGCAGTACTTC.

The chain combines TRBV28 with TRBJ1-5; D uncertain. V lost 1 base and J 1 base, leaving 8 bases between the germline ends. There are 15 residues in the CDR3. Germline assignment: CDR1 MDHEN and CDR2 SYDVKM. The CDR3 coding sequence is TGTGCCAGCAGTTTATTAGAACCGAGCAATCAGCCCCAGCATTTT. It yields the protein CASSLLEPSNQPQHF.

The chain carries TRBV5-4 and TRBJ1-6, with 8 positions matching TRBD1. V trimming: 3 bases; J trimming: 6 bases; junction bases outside the gene matches: 2. CDR1 is SGHNT, CDR2 YYREEE, per germline (reference sequence). This CDR3 is 14 amino acids long. The CDR3: CASSWGQVNSPLHF. The CDR3 coding sequence is TGTGCCAGCAGCTGGGGACAGGTTAATTCACCCCTCCACTTT.

This clone was detected once. The chain carries TRBV7-2 and TRBJ2-2; 7 bases match TRBD1. Trimming took 7 bases from V and 5 from J; bases not matched to a gene: 13. Germline CDR1 reads SGHTA; CDR2 reads FQGNSA. The CDR3 extends over 16 amino acids. CDR3 amino acids: CASTKDRGQKTGELFF. For the CDR3, the DNA is TGTGCCAGCACCAAAGATAGGGGACAGAAGACCGGGGAGCTGTTTTTT. The full variable domain, its missing parts supplied by reference TRBV7-2 and TRBJ2-2, is GAGVSQSPSNKVTEKGKDVELRCDPISGHTALYWYRQSLGQGLEFLIYFQGNSAPDKSGLPSDRFSAERTGGSVSTLTIQRTQQEDSAVYLCASTKDRGQKTGELFFGEGSRLTVL.

The gene calls are TRBV5-4 and TRBJ2-7; TRBD2 might be the D (6 bases). In germline, CDR1 is SGHNT, CDR2 YYREEE (reference sequence). Trimming removed 4 bases from V and 5 bases from J, with 16 bases in between. There are 14 residues in the CDR3. CDR3 sequence (DNA): TGTGCCAGCAGCCGGATGGGGGGATTGGACGAGCAGTACTTC. This codes for CASSRMGGLDEQYF.

This clone came up once. At one end the junction does not follow the germline gene, possibly because of a read error. Here the CDR3 DNA reads TGTGCCAGCACCTTACGCGTCGCCTACGAGCAGTACTTC. Protein sequence: CASTLRVAYEQYF. The gene calls are TRBV7-8 and TRBJ2-7; no definite D call. The germline V gene has CDR1 SGHVS and CDR2 FQNEAQ. This CDR3 spans 13 amino acids.

The V gene is TRBV9, the J gene TRBJ2-7; 9 positions match TRBD1. The CDR3 extends over 14 amino acids. Germline values: CDR1 SGDLS, CDR2 YYNGEE. V lost 5 bases, J lost 2 bases, and 5 bases stayed unmatched. The CDR3 DNA is TGTGCCAGCAGTTTTGGGACAGGGACCTACGAGCAGTACTTC. Its translation: CASSFGTGTYEQYF.

The chain employs TRBV24-1 and TRBJ2-2, with 9 bases aligning to TRBD2. The V and J ends lost 3 bases and 2 bases, in that order; junction bases with no gene match: 3. This CDR3 has 16 amino acids. Germline CDR1 KGHDR, CDR2 SFDVKD. The CDR3 loop reads CATSDTSGPNTGELFF. In DNA form, the CDR3 reads TGTGCCACCAGTGATACTAGCGGGCCAAACACCGGGGAGCTGTTTTTT.

V usage is TRBV5-5 and J usage is TRBJ1-6, with a weak D call TRBD1 (5 bases). The germline gives CDR1 SGHKS, CDR2 YYEKEE (reference sequence). Trimming shortened V by 4 bases and J by 7 bases, and 15 bases separated the two germline ends. The CDR3 runs 15 residues. The CDR3 coding sequence is TGTGCCAGCAGCCCCGCGGGACGAGTAAATTCACCCCTCCACTTT. Translated: CASSPAGRVNSPLHF.

The chain employs TRBV2 and TRBJ2-7; 7 nucleotides agree with TRBD2. With 6 bases clipped from V and 3 bases from J, the junction kept 11 bases outside the gene matches. Germline V gives CDR1 SNHLY, CDR2 FYNNEI. The CDR3 totals 15 residues. Written as DNA, the CDR3 is TGTGCCAGCAGAGTACTGGGAGGGGCATTCTACGAGCAGTACTTC. Residues: CASRVLGGAFYEQYF. Drawing the rest from reference TRBV2 and TRBJ2-7, the complete variable domain is EPEVTQTPSHQVTQMGQEVILRCVPISNHLYFYWYRQILGQKVEFLVSFYNNEISEKSEIFDDQFSVERPDGSNFTLKIRSTKLEDSAMYFCASRVLGGAFYEQYFGPGTRLTVT.

This clone was observed once. This rearrangement joins TRBV6-5 to TRBJ1-1; the D gene is possibly TRBD1 (6 bases). V was clipped by 6 bases and J by 4 bases, with 15 bases between them. Looked up from germline, CDR1 is MNHEY and CDR2 is SVGAGI. The CDR3 totals 14 residues. The CDR3 loop is CASSQGLGGTEAFF. CDR3 nucleotides: TGTGCCAGCAGCCAGGGGTTAGGTGGCACTGAAGCTTTCTTT.

This chain uses TRBV19 with TRBJ1-2, with 8 bases matching TRBD1. Losses at the gene ends were 9 bases for V and 6 bases for J; bases not matched to a gene: 9. Germline V gives CDR1 LNHDA, CDR2 SQIVND (reference sequence). The CDR3 totals 13 residues. The CDR3 reads CASRDRTGDGYTF. CDR3 bases: TGTGCCAGCCGGGACAGGACCGGTGATGGCTACACCTTC.

The V call is TRBV6-5, the J call TRBJ2-2; 8 bases agree with TRBD1. V dropped 2 bases and J dropped 7; count of bases not matched to a gene: 9. The CDR3 spans 16 residues. Germline loops: CDR1 MNHEY, CDR2 SVGAGI. CDR3 protein: CASSYTGQGMNGELFF. The CDR3, as DNA: TGTGCCAGCAGTTACACTGGACAGGGTATGAACGGGGAGCTGTTTTTT.

This clone is a singleton in its sample. The chain employs TRBV29-1 and TRBJ1-2, with 10 bases matching TRBD1. In germline, CDR1 is SQVTM, CDR2 ANQGSEA. The CDR3 length is 13 residues. The V segment lost 8 bases and the J segment 6 bases; nucleotides outside the gene matches: 9. CDR3 loop: CSSGDRGSDGYTF. CDR3 nucleotides: TGCAGCTCGGGGGACAGGGGTTCTGATGGCTACACCTTC.

The chain recombines TRBV4-3 with TRBJ2-2; 8 bases match TRBD2. There are 18 residues in the CDR3. Germline V gene sequence: CDR1 LGHNA, CDR2 YSLEER. V lost 0 bases to trimming and J lost 0 bases; unmatched junction nucleotides: 6. The CDR3 DNA is TGCGCCAGCAGCCAAGATCCAGCGGGGGCCGCGAACACCGGGGAGCTGTTTTTT. Translating it yields CASSQDPAGAANTGELFF.

The gene calls are TRBV5-1 and TRBJ1-2; D not resolved. Looked up from germline, CDR1 is SGHRS and CDR2 is YFSETQ. Trimming cost V 0 bases and J 0 bases, with 12 bases left between them. This CDR3 contains 16 residues. The CDR3 DNA reads TGCGCCAGCAGCTTGGCCCGCGCACCCGCTAACTATGGCTACACCTTC. It yields the protein CASSLARAPANYGYTF.

The V call is TRBV7-3, the J call TRBJ1-6, with D uncertain. The CDR3 length is 14 residues. Trimming cost V 2 bases and J 7 bases, with 9 bases left between them. Germline V lookup: CDR1 SGHTA, CDR2 FQGTGA. CDR3 in amino acids: CASSLEGENSPLHF. CDR3 coding DNA: TGTGCCAGCAGCTTAGAGGGTGAGAATTCACCCCTCCACTTT. Filled out from reference TRBV7-3 and TRBJ1-6, the complete variable domain reads GAGVSQTPSNKVTEKGKYVELRCDPISGHTALYWYRQSLGQGPEFLIYFQGTGAADDSGLPNDRFFAVRPEGSVSTLKIQRTERGDSAVYLCASSLEGENSPLHFGNGTRLTVT.

The chain uses TRBV5-1 and TRBJ2-3; D ambiguous. The germline V gene encodes CDR1 SGHRS and CDR2 YFSETQ. This CDR3 has 16 amino acids. V dropped 2 bases and J dropped 2 bases, with 15 bases sitting between them. CDR3 in amino acids: CASSFPNDTFTDTQYF. CDR3 DNA sequence: TGCGCCAGCAGCTTCCCCAATGACACCTTCACAGATACGCAGTATTTT.

This chain uses TRBV7-6 with TRBJ2-3; D unresolved. CDR3 length equals 15 residues. Germline V gene lookup returns CDR1 SGHVS and CDR2 FNYEAQ. Trimming pared 0 bases from V and 1 base from J, leaving 8 bases between. CDR3 nucleotides: TGTGCCAGCAGCTTAGCTGTAGCCGGCACAGATACGCAGTATTTT. This encodes CASSLAVAGTDTQYF.

This chain links TRBV9 with TRBJ2-2; 8 bases align to TRBD1. Germline values: CDR1 SGDLS, CDR2 YYNGEE. The CDR3 runs 16 residues. V was pared by 0 bases and J by 4 bases, with 5 bases of the junction left unmatched. CDR3 loop: CASSVGQGLGTGELFF. The CDR3 region has the DNA TGTGCCAGCAGCGTAGGACAGGGGTTGGGCACCGGGGAGCTGTTTTTT.